Listed below are T cell receptor beta chains from one sample, sequenced in a study of CD8+ T cells in alopecia areata. Profiling relied on immunoSEQ multiplex PCR, and the TCRdb table lists in-frame clones only, not all of them. The sample holds 150,000 to 200,000 clones, under 80% seen once. Specimen: CD4+ T cells sorted from blood, collected at roughly week 49, from a patient treated with tofacitinib. All receptors derive from a human donor with alopecia areata. The CDR3 runs from the conserved cysteine through the conserved F or W. The order of the fields is D gene, V gene, clone size, J gene, CDR3 protein. The D gene is left open where the match is weak. Size values are once, few and many counts, or a class for expanded clones, and some rows have none.

.,TRBV15,.,TRBJ2-3,CATSNRGPTDTQYF
.,TRBV19,few,TRBJ1-5,CASKPSGNQPQHF
.,TRBV19,few,TRBJ2-2,CASSPREGAAGELFF
TRBD1,TRBV7-2,.,TRBJ1-2,CASSLGPPGQLYGYTF
.,TRBV30,once,TRBJ1-1,CAFRQDLNTEAFF
TRBD1,TRBV20-1,few,TRBJ2-4,CSPGQGNIQYF
TRBD1,TRBV7-9,few,TRBJ2-5,CASSLNRGQETQYF
TRBD1,TRBV30,.,TRBJ1-5,CAWGQEGDQPQHF
.,TRBV28,.,TRBJ1-1,CASSPGGGDTEAFF
.,TRBV7-9,.,TRBJ1-6,CASSSPGRGGSPLHF
.,TRBV25-1,.,TRBJ2-5,CASSEWRGGRQETQYF
TRBD1,TRBV2,few,TRBJ1-3,CASSKGDRAGNTIYF
TRBD1,TRBV29-1,few,TRBJ1-1,CSVGEGQYTEAFF
.,TRBV25-1,.,TRBJ1-6,CASGDGLFSPLHF
.,TRBV30,few,TRBJ2-1,CAWSVTGTLYNEQFF
.,TRBV30,.,TRBJ1-1,CAWSAQLEAFF
TRBD1,TRBV7-9,.,TRBJ2-7,CASSRDRLYEQYF
.,TRBV7-3,.,TRBJ2-3,CASSLIPTDTQYF
TRBD1,TRBV29-1,few,TRBJ1-1,CSGTGGGNTEAFF
.,TRBV29-1,.,TRBJ1-1,CSVEDWEGSNTEAFF
TRBD1,TRBV30,.,TRBJ1-2,CAWKGQGDYGYTF
TRBD1,TRBV15,once,TRBJ2-5,CATSRPGQGKETQYF
.,TRBV30,.,TRBJ1-6,CAWSVSIGESPLHF
TRBD1,TRBV10-3,many,TRBJ2-7,CAISETRTGRREQYF
.,TRBV7-2,few,TRBJ2-3,CASSQPVATLGQYF
.,TRBV29-1,.,TRBJ2-7,CSVGARAASYEQYF
TRBD1,TRBV2,few,TRBJ1-2,CASSYLRDRSTYGYTF
.,TRBV2,.,TRBJ1-2,CASSDRVAGGYTF
.,TRBV9,.,TRBJ2-2,CASSGPAAGELFF
.,TRBV2,.,TRBJ1-5,CASTWTEDQPQHF
TRBD1,TRBV30,.,TRBJ1-6,CAWSRDRVNSPLHF
TRBD2,TRBV4-2,once,TRBJ2-1,CASSLEQAGGQYNEQFF
.,TRBV30,.,TRBJ2-5,CAWSSRPETQYF
TRBD1,TRBV18,.,TRBJ2-5,CASSPYRGSEETQYF
.,TRBV29-1,.,TRBJ1-2,CSVGFGFGYGYTF
.,TRBV7-9,.,TRBJ1-1,CASSLDVRSEAFF
.,TRBV5-6,.,TRBJ2-7,CASSSDPTDTYEQYF
.,TRBV5-4,.,TRBJ2-2,CASSLARSSGAPGTGELFF
TRBD2,TRBV15,.,TRBJ2-1,CATSRVPAREDNEQFF
.,TRBV19,.,TRBJ1-5,CASSIDTQGQPQHF
TRBD2,TRBV30,.,TRBJ2-1,CAWSLTSGGPPEQFF
.,TRBV29-1,.,TRBJ1-1,CSVAGQPNTEAFF
.,TRBV5-6,few,TRBJ1-1,CASSQGRGYAEAFF
.,TRBV7-6,once,TRBJ2-1,CASSGTSSSYNEQFF
.,TRBV30,.,TRBJ2-5,CAWSRSEETQYF
TRBD1,TRBV5-1,.,TRBJ1-6,CASSSKDREDSPLHF
.,TRBV7-6,few,TRBJ2-5,CASSLGGAGGETQYF
TRBD1,TRBV4-2,.,TRBJ2-5,CASSQDLGRGYQETQYF
.,TRBV4-1,.,TRBJ1-2,CASSQWVQSQTYGYTF
.,TRBV11-2,.,TRBJ2-5,CASSHRQTGTPQETQYF
TRBD1,TRBV5-1,.,TRBJ2-6,CASSLGTGTSGANVLTF
TRBD1,TRBV5-6,.,TRBJ1-2,CASSLQGAGYGYTF
.,TRBV7-9,.,TRBJ1-5,CASSLAGDQPQHF
TRBD2,TRBV19,many,TRBJ2-3,CASSIRPSAGADTQYF
.,TRBV30,.,TRBJ2-7,CAWSVGAGLAQIYEQYF
TRBD2,TRBV7-3,.,TRBJ2-3,CASSFISGGAINTQYF
.,TRBV9,.,TRBJ1-1,CASSFRQAPVEAFF
TRBD1,TRBV6-5,few,TRBJ2-3,CASRTGISTDTQYF